Listed below are T cell receptor beta chains from one sample, sequenced in a study of control samples from healthy donors and cancer patients. Clones were read by immunoSEQ multiplex PCR, and TCRdb kept only the in-frame ones, dropping some. Of about 140,000 clones in the sample, around 90% are singletons; the top ten hold around 4.7%. The sequenced material came from blood. All receptors come from a man aged 30-40 years in good health. Both conserved end residues are part of each CDR3. Fields, in order: clone size, J gene, V gene, D gene, CDR3 protein, CDR3 DNA. D genes are given only for firm matches. A clone size is listed for some rows: how often the clone was seen (once, few, many), or a class if it is expanded.

-,TRBJ2-1,TRBV9,-,CASSAGQNNEQFF,TGTGCCAGCAGCGCAGGACAGAATAATGAGCAGTTCTTC
-,TRBJ2-1,TRBV5-1,TRBD2,CASSLLAGVRNEQFF,TGCGCCAGCAGCTTGCTAGCGGGAGTACGCAATGAGCAGTTCTTC
-,TRBJ2-7,TRBV18,-,CASSPPGTGPYEQYF,TGTGCCAGCTCACCACCGGGTACGGGGCCATACGAGCAGTACTTC
-,TRBJ2-5,TRBV7-7,-,CASSPGPGETQYF,TGTGCTAGCAGTCCCGGGCCAGGGGAGACCCAGTACTTC
-,TRBJ2-2,TRBV6-6,TRBD2,CASSPRKSGGNTGELFF,TGTGCCAGCAGTCCCCGAAAGAGCGGGGGAAACACCGGGGAGCTGTTTTTT
-,TRBJ1-5,TRBV6-6,TRBD1,CASRHTGGEQPQHF,TGTGCCAGCAGACACACAGGGGGAGAGCAGCCCCAGCATTTT
-,TRBJ2-1,TRBV30,-,CAWRAGRGEQFF,TGTGCCTGGAGGGCAGGCCGTGGCGAGCAGTTCTTC
-,TRBJ2-6,TRBV7-3,TRBD1,CASSLNGDRSSGANVLTF,TGTGCCAGCAGCTTAAATGGGGACAGATCCTCTGGGGCCAACGTCCTGACTTTC
-,TRBJ2-5,TRBV18,-,CASSPSLVETQYF,TGTGCCAGCTCACCCAGTCTAGTAGAGACCCAGTACTTC
-,TRBJ2-6,TRBV7-2,-,CAQPWGINIGANVLTF,TGTGCCCAACCCTGGGGCATCAACATCGGGGCCAACGTCCTGACTTTC
-,TRBJ1-1,TRBV27,-,CASSLSRNTEAFF,TGTGCCAGCAGCCTGAGCAGGAACACTGAAGCTTTCTTT
few,TRBJ2-2,TRBV18,-,CASSQSSDGELFF,TGTGCCAGCTCCCAGTCCTCAGACGGGGAGCTGTTTTTT
once,TRBJ2-3,TRBV2,-,CASSVEGRTDTQYF,TGTGCCAGCAGTGTAGAAGGCAGAACAGATACGCAGTATTTT